The T cell receptor (beta chain) described here comes from a study of T-cell reconstitution after alpha-beta-depleted transplantation in children. Study outcomes and limitations: Expanded graft clones, several hundred of them, were reportedly the source of alpha-beta T cells about two months after transplant. Surviving recipient T cells and thymic progenitors underlay high day-60 TCRbeta diversity in some patients.

About this clonotype itself: What it binds is unknown.

Preparation of the TCRbeta library was carried out with unique molecular identifiers. TCRdb re-derived calls from the PCR reads in MiXCR, one entry per CDR3 protein. The sample contains around 490,000 distinct CDR3 sequences, 9.5% to 12% of which appear only once. Germline CDR1 is MDHEN and CDR2 is SYDVKM. V was cut by 1 base and J by 0 bases, with 17 bases left in between. The CDR3 length is 18 residues. Sequences were derived from PBMCs, mostly from graft donor cells, sampled 180 days after TCRalphabeta/CD19-depleted stem cell transplant. The chain uses TRBV28 and TRBJ2-3; D remains unclear. The receptor comes from a female patient aged 2-9 years who had a stem cell transplant for aplastic anemia, so the T cells may come from the graft donor. CDR3 loop: CASSLFRATYSSTDTQYF. For the CDR3, the DNA is TGTGCCAGCAGTTTATTTAGGGCGACATATTCTAGCACAGATACGCAGTATTTT.